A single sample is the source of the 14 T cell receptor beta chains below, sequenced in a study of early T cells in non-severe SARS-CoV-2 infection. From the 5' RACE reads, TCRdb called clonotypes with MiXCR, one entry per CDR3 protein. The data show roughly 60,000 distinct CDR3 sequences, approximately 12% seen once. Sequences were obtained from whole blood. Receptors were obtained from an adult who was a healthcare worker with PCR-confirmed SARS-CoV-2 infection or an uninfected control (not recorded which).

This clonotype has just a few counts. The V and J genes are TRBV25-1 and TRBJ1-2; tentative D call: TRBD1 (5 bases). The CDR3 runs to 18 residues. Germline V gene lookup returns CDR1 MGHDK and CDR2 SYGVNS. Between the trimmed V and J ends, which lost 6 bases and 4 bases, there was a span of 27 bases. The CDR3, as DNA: TGTGCCAGCAGGGGATTTCGGGACCCGAAGAGGGCATTCTATGGCTACACCTTC. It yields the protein CASRGFRDPKRAFYGYTF.

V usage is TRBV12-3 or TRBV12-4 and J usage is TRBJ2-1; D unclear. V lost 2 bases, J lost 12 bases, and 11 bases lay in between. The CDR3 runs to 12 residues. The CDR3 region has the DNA TGTGCCAGCAGTTTACGGCCGGGTTGGCAGTTCTTC. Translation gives CASSLRPGWQFF.

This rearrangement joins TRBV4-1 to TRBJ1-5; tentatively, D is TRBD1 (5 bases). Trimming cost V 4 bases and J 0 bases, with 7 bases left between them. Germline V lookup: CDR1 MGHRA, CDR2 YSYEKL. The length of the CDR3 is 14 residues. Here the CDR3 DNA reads TGCGCCAGCAGCCCGACAGATAGCAATCAGCCCCAGCATTTT. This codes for CASSPTDSNQPQHF.

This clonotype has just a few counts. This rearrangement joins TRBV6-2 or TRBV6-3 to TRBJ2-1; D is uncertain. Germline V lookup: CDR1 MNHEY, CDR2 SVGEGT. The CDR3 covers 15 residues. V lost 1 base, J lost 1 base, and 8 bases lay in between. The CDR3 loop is CASSYLAESYNEQFF. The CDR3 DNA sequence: TGTGCCAGCAGTTACTTAGCTGAATCCTACAATGAGCAGTTCTTC.

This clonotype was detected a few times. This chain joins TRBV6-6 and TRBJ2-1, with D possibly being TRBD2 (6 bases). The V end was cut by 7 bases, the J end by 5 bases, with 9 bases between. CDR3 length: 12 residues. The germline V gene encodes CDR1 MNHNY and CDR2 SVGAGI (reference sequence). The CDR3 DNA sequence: TGTGCCAGCACTCGCGGGGACAATGAGCAGTTCTTC. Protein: CASTRGDNEQFF.

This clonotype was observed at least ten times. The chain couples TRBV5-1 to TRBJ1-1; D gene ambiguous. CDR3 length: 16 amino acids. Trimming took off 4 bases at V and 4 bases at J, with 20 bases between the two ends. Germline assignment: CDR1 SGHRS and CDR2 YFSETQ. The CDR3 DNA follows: TGCGCCAGCAGCACCCAACAAACAATCAGTGGCACTGAAGCTTTCTTT. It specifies CASSTQQTISGTEAFF.

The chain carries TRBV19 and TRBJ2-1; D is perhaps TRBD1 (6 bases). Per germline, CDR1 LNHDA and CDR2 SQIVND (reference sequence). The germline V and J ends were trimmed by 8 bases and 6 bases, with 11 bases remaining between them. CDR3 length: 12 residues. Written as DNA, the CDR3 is TGTGCCAGTTCTGGGGGCTTCAATGAGCAGTTCTTC. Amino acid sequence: CASSGGFNEQFF.

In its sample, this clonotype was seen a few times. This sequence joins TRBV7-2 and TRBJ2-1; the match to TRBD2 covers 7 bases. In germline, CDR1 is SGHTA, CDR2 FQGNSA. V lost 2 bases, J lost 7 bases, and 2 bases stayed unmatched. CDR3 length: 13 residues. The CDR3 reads CASSLKAGNEQFF. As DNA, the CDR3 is TGTGCCAGCAGCTTAAAAGCGGGGAATGAGCAGTTCTTC.

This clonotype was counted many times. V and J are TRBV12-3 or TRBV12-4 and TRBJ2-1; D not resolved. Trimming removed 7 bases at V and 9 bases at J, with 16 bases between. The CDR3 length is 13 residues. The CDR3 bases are TGTGCCAGCACCCCCGAGGCCTTGGGTGAGCAGTTCTTC. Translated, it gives CASTPEALGEQFF.

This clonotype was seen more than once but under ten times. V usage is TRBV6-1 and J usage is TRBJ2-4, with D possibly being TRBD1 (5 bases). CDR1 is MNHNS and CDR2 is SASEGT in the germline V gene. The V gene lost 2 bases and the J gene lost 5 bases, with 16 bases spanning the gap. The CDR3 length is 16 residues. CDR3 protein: CASSENRSPGQNIQYF. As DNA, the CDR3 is TGTGCCAGCAGTGAAAACAGGTCCCCTGGTCAAAACATTCAGTACTTC.

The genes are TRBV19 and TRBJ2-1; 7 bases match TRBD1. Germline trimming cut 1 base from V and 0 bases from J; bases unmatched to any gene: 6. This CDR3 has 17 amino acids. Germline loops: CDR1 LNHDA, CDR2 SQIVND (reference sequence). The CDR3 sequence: CASSIGLGQSSYNEQFF. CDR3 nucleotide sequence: TGTGCCAGTAGTATAGGCCTGGGACAGAGCTCCTACAATGAGCAGTTCTTC.

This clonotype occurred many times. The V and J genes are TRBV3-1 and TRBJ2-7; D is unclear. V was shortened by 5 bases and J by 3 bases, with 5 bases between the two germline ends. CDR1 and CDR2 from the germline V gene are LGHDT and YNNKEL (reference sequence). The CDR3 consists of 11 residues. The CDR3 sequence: CASSTYYEQYF. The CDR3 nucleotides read TGTGCCAGCAGCACTTACTACGAGCAGTACTTC.

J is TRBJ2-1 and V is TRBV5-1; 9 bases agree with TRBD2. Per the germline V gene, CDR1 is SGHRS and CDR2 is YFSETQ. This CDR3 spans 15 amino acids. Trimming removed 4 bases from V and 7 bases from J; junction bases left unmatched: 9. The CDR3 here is CASSPGTSPGNEQFF. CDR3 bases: TGCGCCAGCAGCCCAGGGACTAGCCCAGGAAATGAGCAGTTCTTC.

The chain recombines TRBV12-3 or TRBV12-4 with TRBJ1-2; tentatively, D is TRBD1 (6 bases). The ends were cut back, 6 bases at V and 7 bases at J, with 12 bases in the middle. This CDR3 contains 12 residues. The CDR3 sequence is CASRTGRGGYTF. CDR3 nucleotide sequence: TGTGCCAGCAGAACAGGGCGTGGTGGCTACACCTTC.